These 4 T cell receptor beta chains were sequenced from one sample in a study of early T cells in non-severe SARS-CoV-2 infection. Using its own MiXCR run on the 5' RACE reads, TCRdb lists one record per CDR3 protein. This sample yields fewer than 50,000 distinct CDR3 sequences, of which approximately 4% are seen a single time; more than 2.5% belongs to the top ten. The specimen sequenced was whole blood. Every receptor here comes from an adult who was a healthcare worker with PCR-confirmed SARS-CoV-2 infection or an uninfected control (not recorded which).

This clonotype was seen many times. The chain recombines TRBV6-5 with TRBJ2-1; the D gene is possibly TRBD2 (6 bases). The V and J ends lost 5 bases and 5 bases respectively, with 16 bases between them. This CDR3 has 15 amino acids. Looked up from germline, CDR1 is MNHEY and CDR2 is SVGAGI. CDR3 sequence reads: CASSGLVSGDNEQFF. In DNA, the CDR3 is TGTGCCAGCAGTGGACTGGTGTCGGGAGACAATGAGCAGTTCTTC.

This clonotype was recorded a few times. This chain joins TRBV5-4 and TRBJ2-3; perhaps TRBD2 as D (6 bases). Germline V gene data show CDR1 as SGHNT and CDR2 as YYREEE (reference sequence). This CDR3 spans 15 amino acids. The V end was cut by 7 bases, the J end by 4 bases, with 19 bases between. The DNA of the CDR3 is TGTGCCAGCGCCCGGGGGACCGAACGGGCAGATACGCAGTATTTT. It translates to CASARGTERADTQYF.

This clonotype was seen ten or more times. The chain is built from TRBV28 and TRBJ1-1; TRBD1 matches 8 bases. Germline assignment: CDR1 MDHEN and CDR2 SYDVKM. This CDR3 spans 14 amino acids. V shed 8 bases and J 1 base; nucleotides not matched to a gene: 6. Here the CDR3 DNA reads TGTGCCAGCGTCGAGGGACAGGCGAACACTGAAGCTTTCTTT. Encoded protein: CASVEGQANTEAFF.

This clonotype was counted ten times or more. The J gene is TRBJ2-2, the V gene TRBV4-1; the D gene is possibly TRBD1 (7 bases). The CDR3 has 15 residues. V was shortened by 4 bases and J by 7 bases, with 16 bases between the two germline ends. Looked up from germline, CDR1 is MGHRA and CDR2 is YSYEKL. DNA for the CDR3: TGCGCCAGCAGCCGGACAGGCTCCGGGGGCGGGGAGCTGTTTTTT. As protein: CASSRTGSGGGELFF.